This TCR beta chain was captured by sequencing in a study of blood T cell repertoires in COVID-19. Study-wide context: The samples span acute and convalescent COVID-19 from the United States, Italy and Spain. T cells, B-cell-depleted T cells, or PBMCs provided the cDNA or gDNA that served as material.

The CDR3 consists of 15 residues. Trimming removed 5 bases from V and 1 base from J, with 11 bases in between. The germline gives CDR1 SGHNT, CDR2 YENEEA. Original analysis: Amplifying reference gene primers gave estimates of nucleated cell counts. Produced via immunoSEQ multiplex PCR; TCRdb's table is partial and in-frame only. V, J and clone size were drawn from that table, and D and trimming were deduced from the DNA. The sample lists approximately 35,000 clones; almost 85% were seen once. The V call is TRBV11-3, the J call TRBJ2-2; weak D call: TRBD1 (6 bases). The clonotype originates from a man of 80 years or more with active COVID-19. Sample: peripheral blood. The CDR3 DNA is TGTGCCAGCAGCCGTACGGGACAGAACACCGGGGAGCTGTTTTTT. Protein sequence: CASSRTGQNTGELFF.